This is a list of T cell receptor beta chains from one sample in a study of shared clonotypes between healthy human individuals. Measured with immunoSEQ multiplex PCR; TCRdb has only the in-frame clones, and not every one. Of some 2.1 million clones listed, just under 95% were seen once; the top ten hold 1.5% to 2%. The specimen sequenced was naive CD8+ T cells from PBMCs. The receptor set was obtained from a young man in good health. Some clones in this sample may be carry-over from other donors' samples. The CDR3 runs from the conserved cysteine through the conserved F or W. A D gene is named only where the DNA matches it firmly. Clone sizes are given selectively: once, few, many, or a class where the clone is expanded.

v_call	j_call	clone_size	d_call	cdr3_aa	cdr3_nt
TRBV6-1	TRBJ2-7	NA	TRBD2	CASSFTSGAYEQYF	TGTGCCAGCAGTTTCACTAGCGGCGCCTACGAGCAGTACTTC
TRBV27	TRBJ1-5	NA	NA	CASSFNGDNQPQHF	TGTGCCAGCAGTTTTAATGGGGACAATCAGCCCCAGCATTTT
TRBV18	TRBJ2-5	NA	NA	CASSPQPGAQETQYF	TGTGCCAGCTCACCACAGCCAGGGGCGCAAGAGACCCAGTACTTC
TRBV9	TRBJ2-1	NA	NA	CASSVDMAGGGNEQFF	TGTGCCAGCAGCGTAGATATGGCCGGTGGGGGCAATGAGCAGTTCTTC
TRBV30	TRBJ1-1	NA	NA	CAVEVGTEAFF	TGTGCCGTCGAAGTGGGCACTGAAGCTTTCTTT
TRBV5-6	TRBJ1-2	once	NA	CASSLFRTNYGYTF	TGTGCCAGCAGCCTGTTCCGAACTAACTATGGCTACACCTTC
TRBV30	TRBJ2-1	NA	TRBD2	CAWRTSGSFNEQFF	TGTGCCTGGAGGACTAGCGGGAGCTTTAATGAGCAGTTCTTC
TRBV9	TRBJ2-7	NA	NA	CASSAGTPYEQYF	TGTGCCAGCAGCGCCGGGACCCCATACGAGCAGTACTTC
TRBV5-4	TRBJ2-1	NA	TRBD2	CASSLYPAGGRNEQFF	TGTGCCAGCAGCTTGTACCCAGCGGGAGGCCGTAATGAGCAGTTCTTC
TRBV6-1	TRBJ1-2	NA	NA	CASSIGAGYTF	TGTGCCAGCAGTATCGGGGCTGGCTACACCTTC
TRBV7-2	TRBJ2-7	once	TRBD2	CASSPPASGILYEQYF	TGTGCCAGCAGCCCCCCGGCTAGCGGGATTCTCTACGAGCAGTACTTC
TRBV4-1	TRBJ1-1	few	NA	CASSHLDLTEAFF	TGCGCCAGCAGCCACTTAGATCTCACTGAAGCTTTCTTT
TRBV9	TRBJ2-5	NA	NA	CASSLGGTQYF	TGTGCCAGCAGCCTAGGGGGGACCCAGTACTTC
TRBV9	TRBJ2-1	once	NA	CASSDWDGNEQFF	TGTGCCAGCAGCGACTGGGACGGCAATGAGCAGTTCTTC
TRBV7-3	TRBJ2-7	NA	NA	CASSLTPGANEQYF	TGTGCCAGCAGCTTAACGCCCGGTGCCAACGAGCAGTACTTC
TRBV4-1	TRBJ2-7	NA	TRBD1	CASSRVPGQGSIEQYF	TGCGCCAGCAGCCGGGTCCCGGGACAGGGTTCAATTGAGCAGTACTTC